Following are 22 T cell receptor beta chains from one sample sequenced in a study of beta chain features in type 1 diabetes (dated by TCRdb to about 2018). The library was produced with the immunoSEQ multiplex PCR assay. The High Capacity cDNA Reverse Transcription Kit was used to reverse transcribe all of the isolated RNA, meaning that expressed TCRB transcripts were what got sequenced. TCRdb provides this immuneACCESS table in a form limited to in-frame rearrangements. Some clones are lacking; in checked studies, under half of them reflect an unresolved V gene, and why the rest are absent is not known. The sample table holds a few hundred thousand clones, of which around 25% were seen once. Around 0.011% of the sample rests with the top ten. General conclusions and limits of the study: In all four CD4+ subsets, TCRB CDR3 length was moderately but significantly shorter in type 1 diabetes patients.

These TCRs are of unknown antigen specificity. Sequences were obtained from naive CD4+ T cells from blood. The meaning of the sample's cell subset or site label: true naive CD4+ T cells. The receptors were gathered from a woman aged 30 to 39 with type 1 diabetes.

This clone appeared a few times. The V and J genes are TRBV30 and TRBJ2-2; 9 bases fit TRBD2. The V gene's germline CDR1 is GTSNPN and CDR2 SVGIG (reference sequence). The CDR3 totals 16 residues. The V and J ends lost 8 bases and 7 bases, in that order; junction bases with no gene match: 17. CDR3 DNA sequence: TGTGCCGGGATTGAGGCTAGCGGGAAATGGGACGGGGAGCTGTTTTTT. This codes for CAGIEASGKWDGELFF.

The rearrangement links TRBV30 to TRBJ2-5, with 8 bases that match TRBD2. Germline V gene lookup returns CDR1 GTSNPN and CDR2 SVGIG (reference sequence). Trimming removed 0 bases from V and 4 bases from J; junction bases left unmatched: 4. The CDR3 covers 14 residues. CDR3 DNA: TGTGCCTGGAGTGTAAGCGGGAGACGAGAGACCCAGTACTTC. It specifies CAWSVSGRRETQYF.

The genes are TRBV30 and TRBJ1-5, with a tentative D call TRBD1 (6 bases). Between the trimmed V and J ends, which lost 3 bases and 4 bases, there was a span of 13 bases. CDR3 length equals 14 residues. Germline CDR1 GTSNPN, CDR2 SVGIG (reference sequence). The CDR3 DNA reads as TGTGCCTGGAGCAGACAGGTTGGAAATCAGCCCCAGCATTTT. This encodes CAWSRQVGNQPQHF.

The chain employs TRBV30 and TRBJ2-4; TRBD2 aligns across 7 bases. CDR1 is GTSNPN, CDR2 SVGIG, per germline (reference sequence). The CDR3 sequence is 13 residues long. V shed 8 bases and J 7 bases; nucleotides not matched to a gene: 11. The CDR3 region is CATEVAGVNIQYF. The CDR3 region has the DNA TGTGCCACCGAAGTCGCGGGAGTGAACATTCAGTACTTC.

This chain links TRBV9 with TRBJ1-2; 8 bases align to TRBD1. The CDR3 covers 15 residues. In germline, CDR1 is SGDLS, CDR2 YYNGEE. After removal of 4 bases from V and 2 bases from J, the junction contained 7 bases not matched to a gene. The CDR3 sequence: CASSPRTGTNYGYTF. The CDR3 DNA follows: TGTGCCAGCAGCCCAAGGACAGGGACCAACTATGGCTACACCTTC.

Turning to this clone: Within the sample, other DNA sequences also encode this same CDR3. The rearrangement links TRBV29-1 to TRBJ2-5, with D unclear. Germline assignment: CDR1 SQVTM and CDR2 ANQGSEA. V lost 5 bases and J lost 0, with 4 bases in between. CDR3 length: 11 residues. CDR3 in DNA: TGCAGCGTTCGGGACCAAGAGACCCAGTACTTC. Protein: CSVRDQETQYF.

This clone was picked up a small number of times. This chain links TRBV9 with TRBJ2-3; 10 bases match TRBD2. From germline, CDR1 is SGDLS and CDR2 YYNGEE. This CDR3 region has 15 residues. With 3 bases clipped from V and 1 base from J, the junction kept 2 bases outside the gene matches. The CDR3 DNA is TGTGCCAGCAGCGAGCGGGAGGGAGGCACAGATACGCAGTATTTT. This translates into CASSEREGGTDTQYF.

The chain has TRBV29-1 and TRBJ1-1, with D unresolved. V lost 5 bases and J 6 bases, leaving 16 bases between the germline ends. There are 13 residues in the CDR3. CDR1 is SQVTM and CDR2 is ANQGSEA in the germline V gene. The CDR3 spells CSVSPIVGSEAFF. CDR3 bases: TGCAGCGTTTCCCCCATAGTGGGCTCTGAAGCTTTCTTT.

This chain connects TRBV18 to TRBJ2-7; TRBD2 agrees at 8 bases. Trimming cost V 3 bases and J 5 bases; bases outside gene matches: 9. Germline V gives CDR1 KGHSH, CDR2 LQKENI. The CDR3 runs to 15 residues. The CDR3 is CASSPGFGAGDEQYF. The CDR3, as DNA: TGTGCCAGCTCACCGGGGTTCGGAGCGGGAGACGAGCAGTACTTC.

V is TRBV29-1 and J is TRBJ2-7, with D possibly being TRBD1 (6 bases). Trimming shortened V by 7 bases and J by 3 bases, and 19 bases separated the two germline ends. The CDR3 runs to 14 residues. The germline CDR1 and CDR2 sequences are SQVTM and ANQGSEA. The CDR3 region has the DNA TGCAGCGCCAAAAGGCCAGGGGCACACTACGAGCAGTACTTC. The encoded protein is CSAKRPGAHYEQYF.

The chain combines TRBV29-1 with TRBJ2-3; D perhaps matches TRBD2 (6 bases). The CDR3 runs to 14 residues. V lost 7 bases and J 2 bases, leaving 16 bases between the germline ends. From germline, CDR1 is SQVTM and CDR2 ANQGSEA. The CDR3 is CSGTQTRTTDTQYF. DNA of the CDR3: TGCAGCGGCACCCAGACTAGAACCACAGATACGCAGTATTTT.

V gene TRBV7-9 combines with J gene TRBJ2-7; 7 bases line up with TRBD2. V trimming: 1 base; J trimming: 2 bases; junction bases outside the gene matches: 5. The CDR3 extends over 15 amino acids. Germline V CDR1 and CDR2: SEHNR, FQNEAQ (reference sequence). For the CDR3, the DNA is TGTGCCAGCAGCTTAGAGCGGGGCTGGGCCTACGAGCAGTACTTC. Translation gives CASSLERGWAYEQYF.

The chain uses TRBV19 and TRBJ2-1; 11 bases match TRBD2. Trimming took 5 bases from V and 7 from J; bases not matched to a gene: 4. Per germline, CDR1 LNHDA and CDR2 SQIVND (reference sequence). CDR3 length: 14 amino acids. CDR3 in amino acids: CASSPTSGGNEQFF. The CDR3 region has the DNA TGTGCCAGTAGTCCCACTAGCGGGGGAAATGAGCAGTTCTTC.

This clone was seen a few times. CDR3 sequence: CASSIFKEGNEQFF. The CDR3 nucleotides read TGTGCCAGTAGTATATTCAAGGAGGGGAATGAGCAGTTCTTC. V gene TRBV19 combines with J gene TRBJ2-1, with D perhaps matching TRBD2 (6 bases). The CDR3 loop spans 14 amino acids. The V end was cut by 2 bases, the J end by 7 bases, with 12 bases between. Germline V CDR1 and CDR2: LNHDA, SQIVND (reference sequence).

The rearrangement uses TRBV15 and TRBJ2-7; 9 positions agree with TRBD2. The length of the CDR3 is 15 residues. Germline assignment: CDR1 LNHNV and CDR2 YYDKDF (reference sequence). The trim removed 3 bases at V and 8 bases at J, leaving 11 bases unmatched. The chain's CDR3 is CATSSLRSGLAQQYF. The CDR3, as DNA: TGTGCCACCAGCAGCCTCCGATCCGGACTAGCGCAGCAGTACTTC.

This chain links TRBV30 with TRBJ1-2, with D perhaps TRBD1 (5 bases). This CDR3 has 15 residues. Germline values: CDR1 GTSNPN, CDR2 SVGIG (reference sequence). V was pared by 0 bases and J by 7 bases, with 18 bases between. The CDR3 loop reads CAWSVTGVLLGGYTF. CDR3 in DNA: TGTGCCTGGAGTGTTACGGGGGTGCTTCTAGGTGGCTACACCTTC.

Turning to this clone: The junction differs from germline at one of its ends, possibly a read error. The chain employs TRBV7-7 and TRBJ1-4; perhaps TRBD1 as D (6 bases). Germline lookup yields CDR1 SSHAT and CDR2 FNYEAQ (reference sequence). The CDR3 length is 16 residues. The DNA of the CDR3 is TGTGCTAGCAGCTTAGTCCCCGAGGACAGTTATGAAAAACTGTTTTTT. Its protein is CASSLVPEDSYEKLFF. The variable domain in full, with the rest retrieved from reference TRBV7-7 and TRBJ1-4, is GAGVSQSPRYKVTKRGQDVTLRCDPISSHATLYWYQQALGQGPEFLTYFNYEAQPDKSGLPSDRFSAERPEGSISTLTIQRTEQRDSAMYRCASSLVPEDSYEKLFFGSGTQLSVL.

The V and J genes are TRBV30 and TRBJ1-5; TRBD1 agrees at 9 bases. The CDR3 totals 14 residues. Germline V lookup: CDR1 GTSNPN, CDR2 SVGIG (reference sequence). With 1 base clipped from V and 5 bases from J, the junction kept 3 bases outside the gene matches. The CDR3, as DNA: TGTGCCTGGAGTGCCGGGACAGGGTATCAGCCCCAGCATTTT. It specifies CAWSAGTGYQPQHF.

This clone was counted only a few times. This sequence joins TRBV5-1 and TRBJ1-2; TRBD1 aligns across 7 bases. This CDR3 spans 14 amino acids. Trimming at V came to 4 bases and at J to 1 base, leaving 4 bases not matched to a gene. From germline, CDR1 is SGHRS and CDR2 YFSETQ. CDR3 region: CASSADRRNYGYTF. As DNA, the CDR3 is TGCGCCAGCAGCGCGGACAGGCGTAACTATGGCTACACCTTC.

This clone appeared a few times. This chain uses TRBV28 with TRBJ2-7; 7 bases align to TRBD2. V gave up 5 bases and J gave up 0 bases; unmatched junction bases: 4. The germline CDR1 and CDR2 sequences are MDHEN and SYDVKM. CDR3 length: 14 residues. The CDR3 loop is CASSLSGPSYEQYF. The CDR3, as DNA: TGTGCCAGCAGTCTTAGCGGGCCCTCCTACGAGCAGTACTTC.

This clone was recorded a few times. This rearrangement joins TRBV13 to TRBJ1-1; D possibly corresponds to TRBD1 (6 bases). This CDR3 comprises 14 residues. In germline, CDR1 is PRHDT, CDR2 FYEKMQ (reference sequence). The V gene lost 6 bases and the J gene lost 1 base, with 12 bases spanning the gap. CDR3 region: CASRQLDRNTEAFF. For the CDR3, the DNA is TGTGCCAGCAGACAATTGGACAGGAACACTGAAGCTTTCTTT.

This chain links TRBV15 with TRBJ2-1; D might be TRBD2 (6 bases). The CDR3 sequence is 14 residues long. Trimming removed 5 bases from V and 5 bases from J, with 13 bases in between. The germline V gene encodes CDR1 LNHNV and CDR2 YYDKDF (reference sequence). CDR3 loop: CATSERDWNNEQFF. In DNA, the CDR3 is TGTGCCACCAGCGAGAGGGACTGGAACAATGAGCAGTTCTTC.